The 6 T cell receptor beta chains below were found in one sample sequenced in a study of T cell repertoires in cytomegalovirus infection. Their recognized antigens are unknown. Via MiXCR, TCRdb re-called the reads, giving one row per CDR3 protein. The profile shows 60,000 to 80,000 distinct CDR3 sequences, around 20% of them singletons. This material consisted of CD8+ T cells from cultured PBMCs, taken from culture after CMV antigen stimulation. These receptors originate from a human donor in good health (CMV status not recorded). Some clones in this sample may be carry-over from other donors' samples.

This clonotype was picked up many times. The rearrangement joins TRBV28 to TRBJ1-4; D might be TRBD1 (5 bases). The CDR3 extends over 11 amino acids. Trimming removed 6 bases at V and 7 bases at J, with 6 bases between. Germline V gene lookup returns CDR1 MDHEN and CDR2 SYDVKM. The CDR3 protein is CASRRGEKLFF. For the CDR3, the DNA is TGTGCCAGCAGGAGGGGTGAAAAACTGTTTTTT. The complete variable domain, with remaining parts taken from reference TRBV28 and TRBJ1-4, reads DVKVTQSSRYLVKRTGEKVFLECVQDMDHENMFWYRQDPGLGLRLIYFSYDVKMKEKGDIPEGYSVSREKKERFSLILESASTNQTSMYLCASRRGEKLFFGSGTQLSVL.

This clonotype has more than one count but fewer than ten. CDR3 sequence reads: CALEGTGEYRNYGYTF. CDR3 DNA: TGTGCCCTGGAGGGAACAGGAGAGTACCGAAACTATGGCTACACCTTC. This chain joins TRBV30 and TRBJ1-2, with D possibly being TRBD1 (5 bases). The V end lost 8 bases, the J end lost 2 bases, and 24 bases lay between the germline ends. CDR3 length: 16 residues. The V gene's germline CDR1 is GTSNPN and CDR2 SVGIG (reference sequence). The entire variable domain, with the rest obtained from reference TRBV30 and TRBJ1-2, is as follows: SQTIHQWPATLVQPVGSPLSLECTVEGTSNPNLYWYRQAAGRGLQLLFYSVGIGQISSEVPQNLSASRPQDRQFILSSKKLLLSDSGFYLCALEGTGEYRNYGYTFGSGTRLTVV.

V gene TRBV4-1 combines with J gene TRBJ1-1; D remains unclear. The CDR3 is made up of 14 amino acids. CDR1 and CDR2 from the germline V gene are MGHRA and YSYEKL. V lost 0 bases and J 1 base, leaving 6 bases between the germline ends. This CDR3 reads CASSQEGGNTEAFF. The DNA of the CDR3 is TGCGCCAGCAGCCAAGAAGGCGGGAACACTGAAGCTTTCTTT.

J is TRBJ1-1 and V is TRBV7-2; D is unclear. This CDR3 has 10 residues. V lost 6 bases and J 3 bases, leaving 2 bases between the germline ends. Per the germline V gene, CDR1 is SGHTA and CDR2 is FQGNSA. Here the CDR3 DNA reads TGTGCCAGCAGGTACACTGAAGCTTTCTTT. Residues: CASRYTEAFF.

A few counts support this clonotype. The rearrangement uses TRBV7-2 and TRBJ2-1; D unresolved. Germline assignment: CDR1 SGHTA and CDR2 FQGNSA. The V end lost 6 bases, the J end lost 4 bases, and 10 bases lay between the germline ends. The CDR3 sequence is 13 residues long. This CDR3 is CASSSDKYNEQFF. The CDR3 nucleotides read TGTGCCAGCAGTTCCGACAAGTACAATGAGCAGTTCTTC. Combining the CDR3 with reference TRBV7-2 and TRBJ2-1 gives the whole variable domain GAGVSQSPSNKVTEKGKDVELRCDPISGHTALYWYRQSLGQGLEFLIYFQGNSAPDKSGLPSDRFSAERTGGSVSTLTIQRTQQEDSAVYLCASSSDKYNEQFFGPGTRLTVL.

This clonotype showed up just a few times. V is TRBV7-6 and J is TRBJ1-5; D unresolved. The CDR3 spans 15 residues. In germline, CDR1 is SGHVS, CDR2 FNYEAQ. The V end was cut by 1 base, the J end by 2 bases, with 9 bases between. The CDR3, as DNA: TGTGCCAGCAGCTTAGACCTACGGGGCAATCAGCCCCAGCATTTT. This codes for CASSLDLRGNQPQHF. Looking up the rest from reference TRBV7-6 and TRBJ1-5 gives the full variable domain: GAGVSQSPRYKVTKRGQDVALRCDPISGHVSLYWYRQALGQGPEFLTYFNYEAQQDKSGLPNDRFSAERPEGSISTLTIQRTEQRDSAMYRCASSLDLRGNQPQHFGDGTRLSIL.